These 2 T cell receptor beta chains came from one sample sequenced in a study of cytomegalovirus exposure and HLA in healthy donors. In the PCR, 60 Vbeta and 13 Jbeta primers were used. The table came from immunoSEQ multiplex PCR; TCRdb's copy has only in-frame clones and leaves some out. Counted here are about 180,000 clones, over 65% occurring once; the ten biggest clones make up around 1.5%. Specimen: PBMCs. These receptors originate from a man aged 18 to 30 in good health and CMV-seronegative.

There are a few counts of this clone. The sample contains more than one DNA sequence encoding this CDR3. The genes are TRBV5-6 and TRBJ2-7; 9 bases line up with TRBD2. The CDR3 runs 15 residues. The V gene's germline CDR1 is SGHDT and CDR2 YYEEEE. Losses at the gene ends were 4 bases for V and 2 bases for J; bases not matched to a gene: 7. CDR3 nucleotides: TGTGCCAGCAGCCCCCTAGCGGGGACCCCCTACGAGCAGTACTTC. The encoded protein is CASSPLAGTPYEQYF.

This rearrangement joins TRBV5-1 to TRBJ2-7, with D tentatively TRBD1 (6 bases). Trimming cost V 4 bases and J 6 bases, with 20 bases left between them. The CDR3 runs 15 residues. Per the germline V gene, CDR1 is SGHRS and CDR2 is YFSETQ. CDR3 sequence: CASSGWTEGAREQYF. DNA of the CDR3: TGCGCCAGCAGCGGCTGGACAGAAGGAGCGCGCGAGCAGTACTTC.